This record covers a single T cell receptor (beta chain). These data originate in a study of Ad26.COV2.S vaccination and SARS-CoV-2 variants. Per the germline V gene, CDR1 is ENHRY and CDR2 is SYGVKD. This CDR3 has 15 amino acids. Trimming stripped 3 bases from V and 0 bases from J, with 10 bases between. Method: immunoSEQ multiplex PCR; TCRdb's copy keeps in-frame clones and lacks some. Among some 350,000 clones listed, roughly 94% were seen once. This chain connects TRBV10-3 to TRBJ2-3; D might be TRBD1 or TRBD2, each matching 5 bases. The receptor's source is a human donor who had recovered from COVID-19. The sequences come from peripheral blood, collected after recovery from COVID-19. In DNA form, the CDR3 reads TGTGCCATCAGTGATGGGGGTGGGAGCACAGATACGCAGTATTTT. Amino acid sequence: CAISDGGGSTDTQYF.